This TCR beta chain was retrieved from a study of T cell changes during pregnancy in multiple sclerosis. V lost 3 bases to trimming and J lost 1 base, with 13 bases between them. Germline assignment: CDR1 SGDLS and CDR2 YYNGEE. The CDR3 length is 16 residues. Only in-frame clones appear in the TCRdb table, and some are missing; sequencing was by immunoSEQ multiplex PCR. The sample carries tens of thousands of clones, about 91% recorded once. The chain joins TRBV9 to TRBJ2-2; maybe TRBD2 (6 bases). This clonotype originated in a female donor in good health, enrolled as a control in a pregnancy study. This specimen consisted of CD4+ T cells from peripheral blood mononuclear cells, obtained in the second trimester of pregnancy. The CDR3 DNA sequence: TGTGCCAGCAGCGCCGCGGGGACCCAGAACACCGGGGAGCTGTTTTTT. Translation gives CASSAAGTQNTGELFF.